This paragraph covers one T cell receptor beta chain sequence. Additional DNA sequences in this sample encode the identical CDR3. As processed by the authors: Reference gene primer amplification yielded estimated nucleated cell counts. Libraries were prepared by immunoSEQ multiplex PCR; TCRdb keeps only in-frame clonotypes and omits some of them. The V and J calls and clone size are taken from that table; D and trimming were inferred from the DNA. Here the sample spans some 170,000 clones, more than 80% being singletons. The length of the CDR3 is 14 residues. Germline V gene data show CDR1 as MNHEY and CDR2 as SVGAGI. Trimming cost V 5 bases and J 0 bases, with 10 bases left between them. The data originate from a study of blood T cell repertoires in COVID-19.

Sequencing was performed on peripheral blood. The gene calls are TRBV6-5 and TRBJ1-1, with D possibly matching TRBD1 (5 bases). The receptor was isolated from a woman aged 60-70 years with COVID-19, enrolled during active disease. CDR3 sequence: CASSPRGLNTEAFF. Written as DNA, the CDR3 is TGTGCCAGCAGTCCAAGGGGTCTGAACACTGAAGCTTTCTTT.